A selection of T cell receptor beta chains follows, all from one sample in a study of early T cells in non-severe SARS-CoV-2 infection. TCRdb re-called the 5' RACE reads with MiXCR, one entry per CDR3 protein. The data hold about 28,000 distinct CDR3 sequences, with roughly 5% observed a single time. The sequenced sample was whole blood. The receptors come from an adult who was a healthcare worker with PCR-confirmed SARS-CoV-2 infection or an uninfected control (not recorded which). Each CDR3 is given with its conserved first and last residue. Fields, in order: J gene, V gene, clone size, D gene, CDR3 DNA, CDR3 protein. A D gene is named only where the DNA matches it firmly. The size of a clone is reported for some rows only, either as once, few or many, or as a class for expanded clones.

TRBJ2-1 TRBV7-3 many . TGTGCCAGCAGCCTAGACAGCAACCTTTACAATGAGCAGTTCTTC CASSLDSNLYNEQFF
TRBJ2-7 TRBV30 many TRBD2 TGTGCCTGGGCGGGAGGGCCAAGAGAGCAGTACTTC CAWAGGPREQYF
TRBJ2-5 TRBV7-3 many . TGTGCCAGCAGCCGGGGAAAGAGAGAGACCCAGTACTTC CASSRGKRETQYF
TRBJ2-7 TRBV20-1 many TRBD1 TGCAGTGCTAGGCTCAGGGGGCGTTACGAGCAGTACTTC CSARLRGRYEQYF
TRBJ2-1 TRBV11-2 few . TGTGCCAGCAGCCTATCCAATGAGCAGTTCTTC CASSLSNEQFF
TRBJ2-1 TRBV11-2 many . TGTGCCAGCAGCCTAGAGGGCTATCATGAGCAGTTCTTC CASSLEGYHEQFF
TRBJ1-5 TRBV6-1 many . TGTGCCAGCAGCGTCCGGGGACGAAATTTGGGCAATCAGCCCCAGCATTTT CASSVRGRNLGNQPQHF
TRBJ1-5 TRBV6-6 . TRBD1 TGTGCCAGCAGTTGGGGACAGTATAGCAATCAGCCCCAGCATTTT CASSWGQYSNQPQHF
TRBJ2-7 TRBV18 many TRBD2 TGTGCCAGCTCCCCTCTAGCGGGAGGTTCTCACGAGCAGTACTTC CASSPLAGGSHEQYF
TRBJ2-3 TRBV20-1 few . TGCAGTGGGGCCAGGCGGGAAGAAGGCACAGATACGCAGTATTTT CSGARREEGTDTQYF
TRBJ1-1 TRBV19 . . TGTGCCAGTAGTCAGACAGGCCGGCTCGAAAGGTACACTGAAGCTTTCTTT CASSQTGRLERYTEAFF
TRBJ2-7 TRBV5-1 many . TGCGCCAGCAGCCTGGGGGGTCGGTACGAGCAGTACTTC CASSLGGRYEQYF
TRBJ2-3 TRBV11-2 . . TGTGCCAGCAGCCAACGCTTGGGACTGGACACAGATACGCAGTATTTT CASSQRLGLDTDTQYF
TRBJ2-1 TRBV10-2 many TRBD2 TGCGCCAGCCAACGAGCGGGATTCGGGAATGAGCAGTTCTTC CASQRAGFGNEQFF
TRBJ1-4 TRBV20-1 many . TGCAGTGCTAGAGATCCCAGGGGTGGAGAAAAACTGTTTTTT CSARDPRGGEKLFF
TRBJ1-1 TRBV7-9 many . TGTGCCAGCAGCTTAGCCCGTGGAGAGAACACTGAAGCTTTCTTT CASSLARGENTEAFF
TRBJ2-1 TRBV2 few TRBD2 TGTGCCAGCAGTGAAGCGGGCCTAGCGGGCGATGAGCAGTTCTTC CASSEAGLAGDEQFF